This T cell receptor beta chain was captured in a study of CD8 T cells in Susac syndrome. RNA was extracted with the RNeasy kit, and a quantity of 0.5 to 1 ug was reverse transcribed using random hexamers. From the immunoSEQ multiplex PCR reads, TCRdb called clonotypes with MiXCR, one entry per CDR3 protein. The sample holds almost 450,000 distinct CDR3 sequences, more than 80% seen once. Negative magnetic isolation gave CD8+ and CD4+ cells; FACS enriched CD8+ TEMRA. The CDR3 has 15 amino acids. V shed 4 bases and J shed 4 bases, with 19 bases lying between them. Germline V CDR1 and CDR2: SQVTM, ANQGSEA. This clonotype was counted once.

The chain combines TRBV29-1 with TRBJ1-1; TRBD1 is a possible D gene (5 bases). The receptor was derived from a human donor with multiple sclerosis. The sample consisted of CD8+ T cells from PBMCs. DNA of the CDR3: TGCAGCGTTGCTGAGGACATCTTAACGGTCACTGAAGCTTTCTTT. This codes for CSVAEDILTVTEAFF.